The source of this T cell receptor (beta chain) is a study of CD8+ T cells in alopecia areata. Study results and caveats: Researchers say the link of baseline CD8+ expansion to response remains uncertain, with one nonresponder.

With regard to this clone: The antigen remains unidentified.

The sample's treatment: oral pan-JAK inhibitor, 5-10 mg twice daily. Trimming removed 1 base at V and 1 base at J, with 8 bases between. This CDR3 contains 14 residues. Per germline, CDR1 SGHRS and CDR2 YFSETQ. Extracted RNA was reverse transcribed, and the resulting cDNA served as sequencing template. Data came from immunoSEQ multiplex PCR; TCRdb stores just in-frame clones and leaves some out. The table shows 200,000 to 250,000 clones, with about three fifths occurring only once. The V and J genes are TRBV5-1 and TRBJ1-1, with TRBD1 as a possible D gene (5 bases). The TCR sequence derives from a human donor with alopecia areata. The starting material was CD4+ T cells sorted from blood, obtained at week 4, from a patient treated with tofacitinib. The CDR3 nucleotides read TGCGCCAGCAGCTTGTTAGGGGCGAACACTGAAGCTTTCTTT. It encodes CASSLLGANTEAFF.